This T cell receptor beta chain was obtained from a study of T cell repertoires in aging, cancer and after chemotherapy. Across the whole study: Pre- and post-chemotherapy samples were paired from glioblastoma patients treated with temozolomide-based therapy. Findings and caveats of the study: Immunological memory after chemotherapy cannot be judged from the repertoire data. Age-matched healthy donors had significantly more diverse, less clonal blood TCR repertoires than untreated cancer patients. In each cancer cohort, median generation probability increased across chemotherapy, suggesting thymic output rebounded.

Rearranged V-D-J TRB sequences were amplified with a mixed TRB-A/B primer pool. TCRdb called the multiplex PCR reads again in MiXCR, with one record for every CDR3 protein. The top ten clones hold roughly 30% of a sample with roughly 4,900 distinct CDR3 sequences, 28% of them seen once. Comment on this clonotype: Antigen specificity is unknown.

Germline CDR1 and CDR2: MNHEY and SMNVEV (reference sequence). Trimming took 3 bases from V and 5 from J; bases not matched to a gene: 8. This CDR3 contains 15 residues. Amplification of TCR beta used genomic DNA extracted from peripheral blood. The source of this sequence is a human donor with a solid tumor. The chain carries TRBV27 and TRBJ1-1; 8 nucleotides align to TRBD1. The sequenced material came from blood. The CDR3 protein is CASSFGDRIWTEAFF. CDR3 in DNA: TGTGCCAGCAGTTTTGGGGACAGGATTTGGACTGAAGCTTTCTTT.